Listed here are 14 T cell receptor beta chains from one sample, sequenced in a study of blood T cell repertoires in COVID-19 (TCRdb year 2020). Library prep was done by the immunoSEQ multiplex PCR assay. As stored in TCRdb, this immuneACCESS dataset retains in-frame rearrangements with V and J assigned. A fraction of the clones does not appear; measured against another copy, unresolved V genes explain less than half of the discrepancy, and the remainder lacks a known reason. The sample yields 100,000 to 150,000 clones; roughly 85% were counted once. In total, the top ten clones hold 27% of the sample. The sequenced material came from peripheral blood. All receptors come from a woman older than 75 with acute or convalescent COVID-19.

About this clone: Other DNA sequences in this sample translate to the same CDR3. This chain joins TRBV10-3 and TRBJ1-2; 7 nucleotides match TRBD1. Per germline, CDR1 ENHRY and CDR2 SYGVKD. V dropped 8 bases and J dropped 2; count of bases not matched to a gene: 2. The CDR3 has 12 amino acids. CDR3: CAIRQGNYGYTF. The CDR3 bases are TGTGCCATCCGACAGGGCAACTATGGCTACACCTTC.

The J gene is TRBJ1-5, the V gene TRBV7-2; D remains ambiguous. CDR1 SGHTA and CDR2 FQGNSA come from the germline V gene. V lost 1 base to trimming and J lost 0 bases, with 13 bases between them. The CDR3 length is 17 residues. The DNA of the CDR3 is TGTGCCAGCAGCTTAGTCAGCAGGTTTAATAGCAATCAGCCCCAGCATTTT. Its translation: CASSLVSRFNSNQPQHF. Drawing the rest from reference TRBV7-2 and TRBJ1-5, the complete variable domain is GAGVSQSPSNKVTEKGKDVELRCDPISGHTALYWYRQSLGQGLEFLIYFQGNSAPDKSGLPSDRFSAERTGGSVSTLTIQRTQQEDSAVYLCASSLVSRFNSNQPQHFGDGTRLSIL.

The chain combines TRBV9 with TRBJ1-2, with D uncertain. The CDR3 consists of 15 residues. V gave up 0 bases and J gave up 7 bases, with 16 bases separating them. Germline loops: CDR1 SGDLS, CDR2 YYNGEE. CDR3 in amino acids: CASSVVASTILGYTF. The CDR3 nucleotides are TGTGCCAGCAGCGTAGTTGCGAGTACCATCCTTGGCTACACCTTC. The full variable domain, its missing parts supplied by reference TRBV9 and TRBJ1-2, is DSGVTQTPKHLITATGQRVTLRCSPRSGDLSVYWYQQSLDQGLQFLIQYYNGEERAKGNILERFSAQQFPDLHSELNLSSLELGDSALYFCASSVVASTILGYTFGSGTRLTVV.

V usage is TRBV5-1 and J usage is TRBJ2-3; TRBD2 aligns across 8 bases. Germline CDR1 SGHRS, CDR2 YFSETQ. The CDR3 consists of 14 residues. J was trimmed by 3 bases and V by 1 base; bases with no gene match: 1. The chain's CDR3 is CASSLRGGTDTQYF. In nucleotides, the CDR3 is TGCGCCAGCAGCTTGCGGGGGGGGACAGATACGCAGTATTTT.

The DNA for the CDR3 is TGTGCCAGCAGTCGGACTAGCGGGGGATGGAATGAGCAGTTCTTC. It codes for CASSRTSGGWNEQFF. The gene calls are TRBV7-2 and TRBJ2-1; 13 nucleotides align to TRBD2. This CDR3 comprises 15 residues. The germline V gene has CDR1 SGHTA and CDR2 FQGNSA. V shed 6 bases, J shed 7 bases, and the junction held 6 bases outside the gene matches.

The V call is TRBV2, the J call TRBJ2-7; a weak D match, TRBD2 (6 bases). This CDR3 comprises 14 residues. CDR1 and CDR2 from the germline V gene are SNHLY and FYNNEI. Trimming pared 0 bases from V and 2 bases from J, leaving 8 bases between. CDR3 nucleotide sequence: TGTGCCAGCAGTGAAGCCGGGACTCCCTACGAGCAGTACGTC. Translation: CASSEAGTPYEQYV.

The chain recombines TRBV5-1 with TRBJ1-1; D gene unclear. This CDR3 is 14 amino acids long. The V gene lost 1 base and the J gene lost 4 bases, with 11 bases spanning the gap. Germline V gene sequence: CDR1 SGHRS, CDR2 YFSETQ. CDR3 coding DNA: TGCGCCAGCAGCTTGACAGAAGCGGGCACTGAAGCTTTCTTT. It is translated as CASSLTEAGTEAFF. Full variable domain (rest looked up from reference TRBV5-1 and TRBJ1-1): KAGVTQTPRYLIKTRGQQVTLSCSPISGHRSVSWYQQTPGQGLQFLFEYFSETQRNKGNFPGRFSGRQFSNSRSEMNVSTLELGDSALYLCASSLTEAGTEAFFGQGTRLTVV.

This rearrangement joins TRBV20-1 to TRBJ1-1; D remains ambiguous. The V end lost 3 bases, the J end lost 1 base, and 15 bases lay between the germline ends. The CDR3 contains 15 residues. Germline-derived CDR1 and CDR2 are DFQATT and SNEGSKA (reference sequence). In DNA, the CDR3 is TGCAGTGCTAGTTTCGGGTCGCGGGGGAACACTGAAGCTTTCTTT. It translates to CSASFGSRGNTEAFF.

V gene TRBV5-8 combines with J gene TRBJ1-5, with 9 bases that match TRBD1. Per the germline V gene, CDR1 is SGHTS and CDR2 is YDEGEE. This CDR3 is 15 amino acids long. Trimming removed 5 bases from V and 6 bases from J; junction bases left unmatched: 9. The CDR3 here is CASRKNRGRVQPQHF. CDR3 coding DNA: TGTGCCAGCAGAAAAAACAGGGGGCGGGTTCAGCCCCAGCATTTT.

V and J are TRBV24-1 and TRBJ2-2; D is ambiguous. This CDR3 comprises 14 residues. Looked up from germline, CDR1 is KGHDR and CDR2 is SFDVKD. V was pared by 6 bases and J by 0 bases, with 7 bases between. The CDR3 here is CATSSTANTGELFF. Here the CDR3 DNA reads TGTGCCACCAGTTCCACAGCGAACACCGGGGAGCTGTTTTTT.

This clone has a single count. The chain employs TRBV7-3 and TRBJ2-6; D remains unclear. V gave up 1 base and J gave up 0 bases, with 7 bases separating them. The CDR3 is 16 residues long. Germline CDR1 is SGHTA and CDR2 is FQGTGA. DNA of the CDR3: TGTGCCAGCAGCTTAAGGCGGTCCTCTGGGGCCAACGTCCTGACTTTC. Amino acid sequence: CASSLRRSSGANVLTF.

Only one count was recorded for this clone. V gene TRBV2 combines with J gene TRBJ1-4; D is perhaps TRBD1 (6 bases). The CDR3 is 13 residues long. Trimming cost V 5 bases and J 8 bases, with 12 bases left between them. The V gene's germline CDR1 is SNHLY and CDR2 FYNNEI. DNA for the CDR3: TGTGCCAGCAGTATACAGGGTCTGGAAAAACTGTTTTTT. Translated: CASSIQGLEKLFF.

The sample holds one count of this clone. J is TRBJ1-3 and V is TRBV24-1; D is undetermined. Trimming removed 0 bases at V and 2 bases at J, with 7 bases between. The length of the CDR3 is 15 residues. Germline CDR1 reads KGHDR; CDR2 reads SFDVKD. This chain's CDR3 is CATSDLAQTGNTIYF. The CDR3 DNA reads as TGTGCCACCAGTGATTTGGCCCAGACTGGAAACACCATATATTTT.

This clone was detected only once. CDR3: CASSLPGQGNEKLFF. DNA of the CDR3: TGCGCCAGCAGCTTACCGGGACAGGGTAATGAAAAACTGTTTTTT. The rearrangement uses TRBV5-1 and TRBJ1-4; 9 nucleotides match TRBD1. V shed 2 bases, J shed 4 bases, and the junction held 3 bases outside the gene matches. The CDR3 totals 15 residues. Germline V CDR1 and CDR2: SGHRS, YFSETQ. Full variable domain (remainder filled in from reference TRBV5-1 and TRBJ1-4): KAGVTQTPRYLIKTRGQQVTLSCSPISGHRSVSWYQQTPGQGLQFLFEYFSETQRNKGNFPGRFSGRQFSNSRSEMNVSTLELGDSALYLCASSLPGQGNEKLFFGSGTQLSVL.